This T cell receptor beta chain was documented in a study of T cell responses to AZD1222 COVID-19 vaccine (dated by TCRdb to the early 2020s). Regarding the study in general: Because spike-specific TCR depth and breadth did not differ between the two schedules, AZD1222 recipients who got a second dose at roughly 4 weeks were pooled with those who got a second dose at roughly 12 weeks. TCR sequencing covered 230 to 250 trial participants: 207 given two doses of AZD1222 and 26 given two doses of MenACWY control vaccine. Enrollment into the trials was organized by age into subgroups of 18-55, 56-69 and 70-plus years, and those subgroups contained roughly 150, 30 and 60 TCR-sequenced participants, respectively. Overall results and qualifications from the work: Nearly half of unique spike-specific TCRs reportedly recognized epitopes outside regions mutated in the B.1.351 and B.1.1.7 variants. Only 5 to 7 AZD1222 recipients were SARS-CoV-2 seropositive at baseline, limiting conclusions about previously exposed vaccinees. The 56-69-year group was small, and its depth increase did not reach significance, likely because of low power. The vaccine-associated CD4 TCRs covered the entire spike protein, and the dominant responses fell in regions 160-218 and 743-854. Because no samples from the day 14 peak response were available, repertoires could be characterized only after the peak T cell response. Most participants were white British and females outnumbered males, and the authors suggested that clonal diversity may have been underestimated. Spike-specific TCR breadth and depth rose significantly after two AZD1222 doses compared with day 0 and with MenACWY recipients.

The CDR3 regions of human TCRbeta chains were analyzed by immunosequencing. As for the authors' bioinformatics: Repertoire TCRs were matched against a reference library of SARS-CoV-2-specific TCRs generated with the MIRA antigen-specificity platform. Breadth was defined as the fraction of unique TCRs that were SARS-CoV-2-associated. Depth was defined as the fraction of total T cells that were SARS-CoV-2-associated. Using the MIRA data, every spike-specific TCR was mapped to the spike region that the TCR reacted to and assigned to either a CD4 or a CD8 class. Log10-transformed breadth and depth values were compared by one-way ANOVA with Sidak's multiple comparisons tests. TCRdb holds this immuneACCESS table with in-frame rearrangements only. Some clones are missing; in checked studies, unresolved V genes explain under half, and the rest has no known cause. V and J calls and clone size follow that table, whereas D and trimming were derived from the DNA. The sample table holds some 100,000 clones, of which just over 85% were seen once. The ten largest clonotypes hold more than 1.2% of the sample.

For CDR1 and CDR2, the germline V gene lists MNHEY and SVGAGI. The CDR3, from cysteine to phenylalanine, totals 14 residues. Just CDR3 DNA is preserved here, 42 bases in frame from base 1. At the junction V is shortened by 8 bases and J by 5 bases; bases outside the gene matches: 9. The meaning of the sample's time point label: baseline before first vaccination. Vaccinee samples came from UK trials COV001 and COV002, including a single-blind randomized controlled phase 2/3 trial of AZD1222 (ChAdOx1 nCoV-19) in healthy adults. Trial participant PBMC samples were collected at day 0 and day 28 after the second dose for TCRbeta chain sequencing. This clone has more than one count but fewer than ten. The antigen it binds to is not known. Qualities for individual bases were not recorded, and no much larger clone is one base off.

This specimen was peripheral blood, taken on day 0 of AZD1222 vaccination. The sequence joins TRBV6-5 to TRBJ2-3; TRBD1 fits 8 bases in the junction. The TCR sequence derives from an adult in good health. The DNA sequence is as follows: TGTGCCAGCCGACAGGGGAGTGTAGGAGATACGCAGTATTTT. Its amino acids are CASRQGSVGDTQYF.